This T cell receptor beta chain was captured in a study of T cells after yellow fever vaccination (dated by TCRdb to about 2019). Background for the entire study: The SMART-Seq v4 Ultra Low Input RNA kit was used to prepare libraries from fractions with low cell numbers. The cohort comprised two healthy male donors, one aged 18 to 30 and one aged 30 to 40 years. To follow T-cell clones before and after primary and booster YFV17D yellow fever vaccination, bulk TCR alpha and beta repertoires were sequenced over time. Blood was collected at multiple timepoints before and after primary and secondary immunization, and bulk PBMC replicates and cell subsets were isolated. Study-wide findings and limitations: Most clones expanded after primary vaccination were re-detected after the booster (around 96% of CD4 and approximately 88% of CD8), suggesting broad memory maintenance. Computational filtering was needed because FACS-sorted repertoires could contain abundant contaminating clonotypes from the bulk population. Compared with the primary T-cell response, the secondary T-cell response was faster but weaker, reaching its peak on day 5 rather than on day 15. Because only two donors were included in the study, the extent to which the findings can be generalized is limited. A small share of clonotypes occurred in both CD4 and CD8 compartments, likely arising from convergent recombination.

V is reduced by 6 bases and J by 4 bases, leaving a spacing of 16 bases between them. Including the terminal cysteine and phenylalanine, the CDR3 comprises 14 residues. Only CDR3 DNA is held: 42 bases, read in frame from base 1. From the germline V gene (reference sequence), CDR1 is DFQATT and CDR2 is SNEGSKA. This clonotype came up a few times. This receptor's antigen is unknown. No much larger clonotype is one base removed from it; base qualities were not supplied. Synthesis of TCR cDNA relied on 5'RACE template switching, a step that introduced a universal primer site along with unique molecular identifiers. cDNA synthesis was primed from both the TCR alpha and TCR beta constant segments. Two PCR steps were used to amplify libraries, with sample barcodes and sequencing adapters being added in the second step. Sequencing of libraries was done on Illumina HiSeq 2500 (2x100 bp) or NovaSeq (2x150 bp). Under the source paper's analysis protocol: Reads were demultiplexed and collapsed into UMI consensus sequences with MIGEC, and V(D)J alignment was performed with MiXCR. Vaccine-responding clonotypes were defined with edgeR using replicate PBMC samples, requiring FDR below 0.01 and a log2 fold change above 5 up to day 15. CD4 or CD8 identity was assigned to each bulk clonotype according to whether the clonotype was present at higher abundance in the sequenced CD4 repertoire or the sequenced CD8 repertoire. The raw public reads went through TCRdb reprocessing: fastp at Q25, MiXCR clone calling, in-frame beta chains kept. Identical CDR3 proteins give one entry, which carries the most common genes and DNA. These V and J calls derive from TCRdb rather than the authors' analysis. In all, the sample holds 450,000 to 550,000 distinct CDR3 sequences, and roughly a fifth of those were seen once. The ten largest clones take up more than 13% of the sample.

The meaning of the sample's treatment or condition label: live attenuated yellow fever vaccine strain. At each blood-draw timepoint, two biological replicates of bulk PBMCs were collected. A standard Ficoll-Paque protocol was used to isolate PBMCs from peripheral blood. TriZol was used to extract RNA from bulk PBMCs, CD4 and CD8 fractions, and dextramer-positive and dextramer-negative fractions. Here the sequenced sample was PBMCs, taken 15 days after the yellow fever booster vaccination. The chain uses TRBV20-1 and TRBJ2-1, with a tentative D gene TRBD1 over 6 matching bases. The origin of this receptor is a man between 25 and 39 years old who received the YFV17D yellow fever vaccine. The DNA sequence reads TGCAGTGCCCGTGGAAGGACAGCATACAATGAGCAGTTCTTC. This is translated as CSARGRTAYNEQFF.